The entry below gives a single TCR beta chain sequence along with its context. What it binds is unknown. The data were taken from a study of blood T cells in healthy people across ages. Study-level results: It was held that diversity estimates obtained from one million T cells represented underestimates.

Using a J-beta primer mix together with a sample-barcoded 5' primer, a second PCR was run for roughly 6 to 12 cycles. TCRdb itself ran the 5' RACE reads through MiXCR, one entry per CDR3 protein. Of some 1.5 million distinct CDR3 sequences in the sample, roughly 27% were seen once. The J segment lost 9 bases and the V segment lost 5 bases, leaving 8 bases of the junction unmatched. The CDR3 runs 14 residues. This receptor was identified in a woman under 40 in good health. The chain recombines TRBV12-3 or TRBV12-4 with TRBJ2-1; 9 bases are a match to TRBD1. The sequenced sample consisted of blood. CDR3 amino acids: CASSPLQGAGEQFF. The CDR3 DNA reads TGTGCCAGCAGTCCCCTACAGGGGGCAGGTGAGCAGTTCTTC.